The next 28 T cell receptor beta chains were all read from a single sample in a study of Ad26.COV2.S vaccination and SARS-CoV-2 variants. Only in-frame clones appear in the TCRdb table, and some are missing; sequencing was by immunoSEQ multiplex PCR. The sample contains around 400,000 clones, over 75% of which appear only once. Regarding treatment: roughly 19 received Ad26.COV2.S at low or high dose, single or two shots; about 5 received placebo; per-sample allocation not given. Following the first vaccine or placebo injection, samples were taken on day 63. The material sequenced was peripheral blood, taken in a trial of Ad26.COV2.S vaccine versus placebo. The origin of the receptors is a person aged 18-60 years who received the Ad26.COV2.S COVID-19 vaccine or a placebo.

The chain is built from TRBV6-5 and TRBJ1-1; tentatively, D is TRBD1 (6 bases). This CDR3 is built from 14 residues. V was cut by 4 bases and J by 5 bases, with 14 bases left in between. CDR1 is MNHEY, CDR2 SVGAGI, per germline. The CDR3 nucleotides read TGTGCCAGCAGTTTAGGGGGGCGTTATACTGAAGCTTTCTTT. Its translation: CASSLGGRYTEAFF.

V and J are TRBV7-9 and TRBJ2-1; perhaps TRBD2 as D (7 bases). This CDR3 contains 17 residues. Germline V gene sequence: CDR1 SEHNR, CDR2 FQNEAQ (reference sequence). V was cut by 5 bases and J by 5 bases, with 22 bases left in between. The chain's CDR3 is CASSPGSRGRGNNEQFF. DNA of the CDR3: TGTGCCAGCAGCCCCGGTAGTCGAGGGAGGGGGAACAATGAGCAGTTCTTC.

The chain is built from TRBV5-1 and TRBJ2-1, with 9 bases that match TRBD1. The trim removed 4 bases at V and 8 bases at J, leaving 7 bases unmatched. The CDR3 contains 14 residues. Germline V gives CDR1 SGHRS, CDR2 YFSETQ. CDR3 amino acids: CASSGRTGEDEQFF. The CDR3 DNA follows: TGCGCCAGCAGCGGCCGGACAGGGGAGGATGAGCAGTTCTTC. Full variable domain (missing parts from reference TRBV5-1 and TRBJ2-1): KAGVTQTPRYLIKTRGQQVTLSCSPISGHRSVSWYQQTPGQGLQFLFEYFSETQRNKGNFPGRFSGRQFSNSRSEMNVSTLELGDSALYLCASSGRTGEDEQFFGPGTRLTVL.

This chain's CDR3 is CASSEGIAKNIQYF. DNA for the CDR3: TGTGCCAGCAGTGAAGGAATAGCCAAAAACATTCAGTACTTC. The J gene is TRBJ2-4, the V gene TRBV6-1; D unclear. V was pared by 1 base and J by 0 bases, with 4 bases between. Germline assignment: CDR1 MNHNS and CDR2 SASEGT. The length of the CDR3 is 14 residues.

The chain employs TRBV6-2 or TRBV6-3 and TRBJ2-4; D remains ambiguous. There are 11 residues in the CDR3. Trimming shortened V by 6 bases and J by 6 bases, and 6 bases separated the two germline ends. Per germline, CDR1 MNHEY and CDR2 SVGEGT. The CDR3: CASSPGNIQYF. CDR3 bases: TGTGCCAGCAGCCCCGGAAACATTCAGTACTTC.

The table lists this clone with a count of one. The chain employs TRBV3-1 (or the pseudogene TRBV3-2) and TRBJ2-7, with D possibly matching TRBD2 (6 bases). Trimming took 1 base from V and 1 from J, leaving 11 bases between them. The CDR3 runs to 15 residues. Germline-derived CDR1 and CDR2 are LGHDT and YNNKEL (reference sequence). CDR3 DNA: TGTGCCAGCAGCCAAGTTCCAGCGGGTTCCTACGAGCAGTACTTC. Its translation is CASSQVPAGSYEQYF.

The V and J genes are TRBV2 and TRBJ1-2; D uncertain. Trimming shortened V by 7 bases and J by 8 bases, and 17 bases separated the two germline ends. From germline, CDR1 is SNHLY and CDR2 FYNNEI. The CDR3 length is 13 residues. The CDR3 coding sequence is TGTGCCAGCAATAAAGGCCCGGAAGGGGGCTACACCTTC. Translated: CASNKGPEGGYTF.

The chain recombines TRBV6-5 with TRBJ2-7; D not certain. CDR1 is MNHEY and CDR2 is SVGAGI in the germline V gene. This CDR3 spans 14 amino acids. V dropped 7 bases and J dropped 1 base, with 14 bases sitting between them. CDR3 in amino acids: CASTRVVGSYEQYF. In DNA, the CDR3 is TGTGCCAGCACTCGGGTGGTAGGGTCCTACGAGCAGTACTTC.

CDR3 region: CASSIESQPQHF. CDR3 sequence (DNA): TGTGCCAGTAGTATAGAGTCGCAGCCCCAGCATTTT. V and J are TRBV19 and TRBJ1-5, with D uncertain. The CDR3 covers 12 residues. Germline V lookup: CDR1 LNHDA, CDR2 SQIVND (reference sequence). V lost 0 bases, J lost 7 bases, and 4 bases lay in between.

The chain recombines TRBV5-1 with TRBJ2-5, with D tentatively TRBD1 (6 bases). Germline V gives CDR1 SGHRS, CDR2 YFSETQ. V was shortened by 3 bases and J by 2 bases, with 14 bases between the two germline ends. The CDR3 is 15 amino acids. The CDR3 bases are TGCGCCAGCAGCTGGGCCAGGGGCCTACAAGAGACCCAGTACTTC. It translates to CASSWARGLQETQYF. Full variable domain (outside the CDR3, taken from reference TRBV5-1 and TRBJ2-5): KAGVTQTPRYLIKTRGQQVTLSCSPISGHRSVSWYQQTPGQGLQFLFEYFSETQRNKGNFPGRFSGRQFSNSRSEMNVSTLELGDSALYLCASSWARGLQETQYFGPGTRLLVL.

The rearrangement uses TRBV9 and TRBJ1-2; D might be TRBD1 (5 bases). The V and J ends lost 0 bases and 2 bases respectively, with 14 bases between them. The length of the CDR3 is 16 residues. Germline V gene data show CDR1 as SGDLS and CDR2 as YYNGEE. The DNA of the CDR3 is TGTGCCAGCAGCGTAGGGGTGGGGGAGTGGAACTATGGCTACACCTTC. Encoded protein: CASSVGVGEWNYGYTF.

The chain uses TRBV5-4 and TRBJ1-1, with TRBD1 identical over 8 bases. CDR3 size: 15 residues. Per germline, CDR1 SGHNT and CDR2 YYREEE (reference sequence). J gave up 4 bases and V 7 bases, and 12 bases lay outside the gene matches. This CDR3 reads CASGDRLPVPTEAFF. The CDR3 coding sequence is TGTGCCAGCGGGGACAGGCTACCTGTTCCCACTGAAGCTTTCTTT.

This sequence joins TRBV3-1 (or the pseudogene TRBV3-2) and TRBJ2-3; 7 nucleotides line up with TRBD2. CDR1 is LGHDT and CDR2 is YNNKEL in the germline V gene (reference sequence). V dropped 0 bases and J dropped 4; count of bases not matched to a gene: 7. The length of the CDR3 is 16 residues. The CDR3 region is CASSQDAGVVSDTQYF. The CDR3 DNA is TGTGCCAGCAGCCAAGACGCGGGAGTCGTCTCAGATACGCAGTATTTT.

This chain connects TRBV6-5 to TRBJ1-5; D unclear. CDR3 length: 14 amino acids. Trimming stripped 5 bases from V and 8 bases from J, with 16 bases between. Germline CDR1 is MNHEY and CDR2 is SVGAGI. In DNA, the CDR3 is TGTGCCAGCAGTCGAGGACTGAATGATAAGCCCCAGCATTTT. It codes for CASSRGLNDKPQHF.

CDR3 DNA: TGTGCCTGGAGTGTCCGACAGGGAAAACTGTTTTTT. It is translated as CAWSVRQGKLFF. The chain recombines TRBV30 with TRBJ1-4; 7 bases agree with TRBD1. J gave up 10 bases and V 0 bases, and 2 bases lay outside the gene matches. Germline CDR1 is GTSNPN and CDR2 is SVGIG (reference sequence). This CDR3 is 12 amino acids long.

The chain has TRBV6-2 or TRBV6-3 and TRBJ2-1, with a weak D call TRBD1 (5 bases). In germline, CDR1 is MNHEY, CDR2 SVGEGT. V lost 5 bases, J lost 4 bases, and 18 bases lay in between. The CDR3 has 16 residues. This CDR3 is CASSPLPVGLYNEQFF. In DNA form, the CDR3 reads TGTGCCAGCAGTCCCCTCCCTGTGGGGCTTTACAATGAGCAGTTCTTC.

This rearrangement joins TRBV2 to TRBJ2-7; the D is unclear. In germline, CDR1 is SNHLY, CDR2 FYNNEI. V was trimmed by 7 bases and J by 0 bases, leaving 16 bases between them. The CDR3 runs 15 residues. The CDR3 region has the DNA TGTGCCAGCACTCCAATCACTGGTAGCTCCTACGAGCAGTACTTC. Its translation is CASTPITGSSYEQYF.

This rearrangement joins TRBV5-1 to TRBJ2-1, with 11 bases fitting TRBD2. The CDR3 totals 16 residues. Germline V gives CDR1 SGHRS, CDR2 YFSETQ. V shed 0 bases, J shed 7 bases, and the junction held 6 bases outside the gene matches. Written as DNA, the CDR3 is TGCGCCAGCAGCTTGGGGGCACTAGCGGGAGTTAATGAGCAGTTCTTC. It encodes CASSLGALAGVNEQFF.

The rearrangement links TRBV27 to TRBJ2-3; 10 nucleotides line up with TRBD2. With 6 bases clipped from V and 1 base from J, the junction kept 10 bases outside the gene matches. The CDR3 extends over 17 amino acids. The germline CDR1 and CDR2 sequences are MNHEY and SMNVEV (reference sequence). CDR3 sequence (DNA): TGTGCCAGCAGACACCACTCCGGGACTAGCGGCACAGATACGCAGTATTTT. It translates to CASRHHSGTSGTDTQYF.

V gene TRBV30 combines with J gene TRBJ1-2; D might be TRBD1 (5 bases). Germline values: CDR1 GTSNPN, CDR2 SVGIG (reference sequence). The CDR3 is made up of 13 amino acids. V was clipped by 2 bases and J by 4 bases, with 11 bases between them. The CDR3 DNA sequence: TGTGCCTGGAGTCAGCAGGGAGGCTATGGCTACACCTTC. Translating it yields CAWSQQGGYGYTF.

This sequence joins TRBV30 and TRBJ1-3; tentatively, D is TRBD1 (5 bases). V was trimmed by 0 bases and J by 2 bases, leaving 11 bases between them. The CDR3 runs to 15 residues. The germline gives CDR1 GTSNPN, CDR2 SVGIG (reference sequence). In DNA, the CDR3 is TGTGCCTGGAGTGTACAGTTGGGGCCTGGAAACACCATATATTTT. Translating it yields CAWSVQLGPGNTIYF.

The rearrangement uses TRBV7-2 and TRBJ1-5; D unclear. The germline gives CDR1 SGHTA, CDR2 FQGNSA. The V end was cut by 5 bases, the J end by 2 bases, with 19 bases between. The CDR3 is made up of 17 amino acids. The CDR3 is CASSTRSDSWGNQPQHF. The CDR3 DNA is TGTGCCAGCAGCACCCGGAGCGACTCCTGGGGCAATCAGCCCCAGCATTTT.

V and J are TRBV6-5 and TRBJ1-1, with 7 bases that match TRBD1. The CDR3 totals 15 residues. J gave up 1 base and V 5 bases, and 7 bases lay outside the gene matches. Germline CDR1 and CDR2: MNHEY and SVGAGI. DNA for the CDR3: TGTGCCAGCAGTAGGGACAGAATAACGAACACTGAAGCTTTCTTT. This encodes CASSRDRITNTEAFF.

This chain joins TRBV5-1 and TRBJ1-6; 9 nucleotides agree with TRBD1. V was pared by 4 bases and J by 10 bases, with 9 bases of the junction left unmatched. The CDR3 is 15 residues long. The germline V gene encodes CDR1 SGHRS and CDR2 YFSETQ. The CDR3 region is CASSGGQGLRSPLHF. The CDR3, as DNA: TGCGCCAGCAGCGGCGGACAGGGGCTACGGTCACCCCTCCACTTT.

The genes are TRBV5-1 and TRBJ1-1; 8 nucleotides match TRBD1. The CDR3 contains 16 residues. Germline V lookup: CDR1 SGHRS, CDR2 YFSETQ. Trimming at V came to 0 bases and at J to 3 bases, leaving 7 bases not matched to a gene. Here the CDR3 DNA reads TGCGCCAGCAGCTTGGGGACAGGGTCTGGGGACACTGAAGCTTTCTTT. As protein: CASSLGTGSGDTEAFF.

The chain uses TRBV15 and TRBJ2-3, with TRBD2 matching 13 bases. CDR3 size: 16 residues. From germline, CDR1 is LNHNV and CDR2 YYDKDF (reference sequence). V was clipped by 7 bases and J by 6 bases; unmatched bases: 10. CDR3 nucleotides: TGTGCCACCAAAAAACTAGCGGGAGGGCCAAGGGATACGCAGTATTTT. Encoded protein: CATKKLAGGPRDTQYF.

The J gene is TRBJ1-4, the V gene TRBV15, with 7 nucleotides matching TRBD1. This CDR3 is 14 amino acids long. Germline trimming cut 5 bases from V and 3 bases from J; bases unmatched to any gene: 3. The germline V gene has CDR1 LNHNV and CDR2 YYDKDF (reference sequence). The CDR3 here is CATSGGQANEKLFF. CDR3 bases: TGTGCCACCAGCGGCGGACAGGCTAATGAAAAACTGTTTTTT. The entire variable domain, with the rest obtained from reference TRBV15 and TRBJ1-4, is as follows: DAMVIQNPRYQVTQFGKPVTLSCSQTLNHNVMYWYQQKSSQAPKLLFHYYDKDFNNEADTPDNFQSRRPNTSFCFLDIRSPGLGDTAMYLCATSGGQANEKLFFGSGTQLSVL.

The chain is built from TRBV7-8 and TRBJ1-6; D remains ambiguous. CDR3 length: 16 residues. V shed 6 bases and J shed 0 bases, with 12 bases lying between them. Germline assignment: CDR1 SGHVS and CDR2 FQNEAQ. The CDR3 region has the DNA TGTGCCAGCAGTTGGGATCTCAGCTCCTATAATTCACCCCTCCACTTT. As protein: CASSWDLSSYNSPLHF.